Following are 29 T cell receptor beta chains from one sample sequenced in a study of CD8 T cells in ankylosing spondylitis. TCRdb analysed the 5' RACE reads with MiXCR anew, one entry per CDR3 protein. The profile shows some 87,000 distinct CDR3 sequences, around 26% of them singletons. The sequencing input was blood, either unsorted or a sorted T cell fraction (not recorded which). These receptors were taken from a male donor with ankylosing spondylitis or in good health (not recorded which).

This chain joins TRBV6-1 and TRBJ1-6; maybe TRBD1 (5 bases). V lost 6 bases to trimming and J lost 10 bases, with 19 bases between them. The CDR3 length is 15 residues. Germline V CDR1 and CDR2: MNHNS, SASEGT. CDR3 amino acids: CASRGVLEIGSPLHF. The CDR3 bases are TGTGCCAGCAGGGGGGTTTTGGAGATCGGATCACCCCTCCACTTT.

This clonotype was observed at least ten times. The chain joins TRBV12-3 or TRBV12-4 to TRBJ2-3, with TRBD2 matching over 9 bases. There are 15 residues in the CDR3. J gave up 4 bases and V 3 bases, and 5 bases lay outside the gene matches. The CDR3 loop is CASSFQASGADTQYF. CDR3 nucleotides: TGTGCCAGCAGTTTTCAGGCTAGCGGGGCAGATACGCAGTATTTT.

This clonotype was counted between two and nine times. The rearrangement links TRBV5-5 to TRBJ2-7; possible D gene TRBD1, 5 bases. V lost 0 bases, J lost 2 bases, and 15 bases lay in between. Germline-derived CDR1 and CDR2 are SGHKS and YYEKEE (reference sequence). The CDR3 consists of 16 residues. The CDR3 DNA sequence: TGTGCCAGCAGCTTGGCTGGGGCAGGTATTACCTACGAGCAGTACTTC. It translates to CASSLAGAGITYEQYF.

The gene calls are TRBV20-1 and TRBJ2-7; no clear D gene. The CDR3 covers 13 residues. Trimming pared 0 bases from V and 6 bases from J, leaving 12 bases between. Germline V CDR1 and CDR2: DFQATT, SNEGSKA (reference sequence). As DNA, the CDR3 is TGCAGTGCTAGAGATAGGGTAGGCGGCGAGCAGTACGTC. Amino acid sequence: CSARDRVGGEQYV.

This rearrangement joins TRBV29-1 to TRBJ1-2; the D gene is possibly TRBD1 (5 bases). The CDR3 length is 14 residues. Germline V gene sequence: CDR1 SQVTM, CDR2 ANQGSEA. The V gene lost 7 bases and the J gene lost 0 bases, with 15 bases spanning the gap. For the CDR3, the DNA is TGCAGCGCCCTTATAACAGGAGCTAACTATGGCTACACCTTC. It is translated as CSALITGANYGYTF. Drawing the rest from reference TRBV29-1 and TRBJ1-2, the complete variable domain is SAVISQKPSRDICQRGTSLTIQCQVDSQVTMMFWYRQQPGQSLTLIATANQGSEATYESGFVIDKFPISRPNLTFSTLTVSNMSPEDSSIYLCSALITGANYGYTFGSGTRLTVV.

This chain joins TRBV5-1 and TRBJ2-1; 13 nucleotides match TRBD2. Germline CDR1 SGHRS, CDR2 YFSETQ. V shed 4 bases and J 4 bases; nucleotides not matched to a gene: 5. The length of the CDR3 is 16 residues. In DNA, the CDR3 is TGCGCCAGCAGCCGGCCGGGACTAGCGGGATACAATGAGCAGTTCTTC. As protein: CASSRPGLAGYNEQFF.

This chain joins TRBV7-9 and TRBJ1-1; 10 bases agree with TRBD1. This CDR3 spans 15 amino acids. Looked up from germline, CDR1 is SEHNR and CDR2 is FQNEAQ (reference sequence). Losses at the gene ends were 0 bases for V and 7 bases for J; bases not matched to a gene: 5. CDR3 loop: CASSLAGWDRGEAFF. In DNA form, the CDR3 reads TGTGCCAGCAGCTTAGCGGGGTGGGACAGGGGTGAAGCTTTCTTT.

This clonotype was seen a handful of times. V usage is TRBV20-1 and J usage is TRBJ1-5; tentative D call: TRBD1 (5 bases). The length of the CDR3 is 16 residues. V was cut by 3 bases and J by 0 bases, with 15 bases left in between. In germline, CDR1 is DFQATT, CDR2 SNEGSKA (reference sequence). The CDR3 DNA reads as TGCAGTGCTAGTGAGGGGCAAGGCTATAGCAATCAGCCCCAGCATTTT. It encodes CSASEGQGYSNQPQHF.

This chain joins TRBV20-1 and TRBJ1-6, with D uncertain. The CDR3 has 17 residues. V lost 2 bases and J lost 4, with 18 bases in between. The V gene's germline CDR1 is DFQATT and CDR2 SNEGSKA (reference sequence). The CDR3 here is CSARSWVTREYNSPLHF. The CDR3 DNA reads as TGCAGTGCTAGATCTTGGGTTACGCGAGAGTATAATTCACCCCTCCACTTT.

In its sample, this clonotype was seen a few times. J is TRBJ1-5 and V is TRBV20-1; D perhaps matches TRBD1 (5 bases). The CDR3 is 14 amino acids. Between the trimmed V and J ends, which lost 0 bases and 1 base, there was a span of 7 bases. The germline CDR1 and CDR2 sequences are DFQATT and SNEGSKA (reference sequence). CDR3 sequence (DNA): TGCAGTGCTAGAGAGACAGTAAGCAATCAGCCCCAGCATTTT. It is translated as CSARETVSNQPQHF.

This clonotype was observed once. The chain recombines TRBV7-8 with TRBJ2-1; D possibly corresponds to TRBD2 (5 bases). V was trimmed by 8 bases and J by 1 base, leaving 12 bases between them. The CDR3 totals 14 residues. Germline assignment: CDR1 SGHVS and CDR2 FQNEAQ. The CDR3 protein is CASEVRGSYNEQFF. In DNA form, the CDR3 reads TGTGCCAGCGAGGTCCGGGGATCCTACAATGAGCAGTTCTTC. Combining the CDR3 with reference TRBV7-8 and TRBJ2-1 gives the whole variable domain GAGVSQSPRYKVAKRGQDVALRCDPISGHVSLFWYQQALGQGPEFLTYFQNEAQLDKSGLPSDRFFAERPEGSVSTLKIQRTQQEDSAVYLCASEVRGSYNEQFFGPGTRLTVL.

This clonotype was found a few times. The CDR3 nucleotides read TGCAGTGCTAGAGATAATGGCATGACGGGAGGAGTTCCCTACAATGAGCAGTTCTTC. Translated: CSARDNGMTGGVPYNEQFF. V is TRBV20-1 and J is TRBJ2-1, with 7 nucleotides matching TRBD2. Germline V gene lookup returns CDR1 DFQATT and CDR2 SNEGSKA (reference sequence). CDR3 size: 19 residues. V was pared by 0 bases and J by 2 bases, with 16 bases of the junction left unmatched.

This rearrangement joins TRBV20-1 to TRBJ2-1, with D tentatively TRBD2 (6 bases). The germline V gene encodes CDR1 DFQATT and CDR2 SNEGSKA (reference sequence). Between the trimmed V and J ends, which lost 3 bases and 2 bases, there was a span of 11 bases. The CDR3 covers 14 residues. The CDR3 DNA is TGCAGTGCTAGTAACGGGAGCGCCTACAATGAGCAGTTCTTC. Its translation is CSASNGSAYNEQFF.

The CDR3 is CASRIPLAGGPNEQYF. As DNA, the CDR3 is TGCGCCAGCAGAATCCCCCTAGCGGGAGGGCCTAACGAGCAGTACTTC. The V gene is TRBV5-1, the J gene TRBJ2-7; 12 bases fit TRBD2. With V trimmed by 5 bases and J by 5 bases, 11 bases remained unmatched. The V gene's germline CDR1 is SGHRS and CDR2 YFSETQ. The CDR3 has 16 amino acids. The full variable domain, completed using reference TRBV5-1 and TRBJ2-7, is KAGVTQTPRYLIKTRGQQVTLSCSPISGHRSVSWYQQTPGQGLQFLFEYFSETQRNKGNFPGRFSGRQFSNSRSEMNVSTLELGDSALYLCASRIPLAGGPNEQYFGPGTRLTVT.

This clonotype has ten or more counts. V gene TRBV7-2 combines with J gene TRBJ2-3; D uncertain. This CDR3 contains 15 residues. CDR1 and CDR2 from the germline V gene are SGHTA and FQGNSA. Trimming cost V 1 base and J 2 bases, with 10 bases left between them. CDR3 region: CASSLGPHATDTQYF. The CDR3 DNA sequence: TGTGCCAGCAGCTTAGGGCCCCACGCCACAGATACGCAGTATTTT. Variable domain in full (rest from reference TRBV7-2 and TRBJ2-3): GAGVSQSPSNKVTEKGKDVELRCDPISGHTALYWYRQSLGQGLEFLIYFQGNSAPDKSGLPSDRFSAERTGGSVSTLTIQRTQQEDSAVYLCASSLGPHATDTQYFGPGTRLTVL.

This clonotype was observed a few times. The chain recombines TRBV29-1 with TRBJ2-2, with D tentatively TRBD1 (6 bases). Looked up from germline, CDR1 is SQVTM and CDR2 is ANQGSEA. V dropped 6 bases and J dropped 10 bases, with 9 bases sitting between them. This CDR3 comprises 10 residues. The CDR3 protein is CSVQGTELFF. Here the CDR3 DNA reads TGCAGCGTACAGGGAACGGAGCTGTTTTTT.

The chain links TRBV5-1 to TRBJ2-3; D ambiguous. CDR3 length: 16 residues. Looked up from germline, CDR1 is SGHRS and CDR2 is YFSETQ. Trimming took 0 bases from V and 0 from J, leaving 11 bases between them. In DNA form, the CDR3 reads TGCGCCAGCAGCTTGGATGGCAGCATAAGCACAGATACGCAGTATTTT. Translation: CASSLDGSISTDTQYF. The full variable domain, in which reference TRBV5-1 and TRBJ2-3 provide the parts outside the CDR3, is KAGVTQTPRYLIKTRGQQVTLSCSPISGHRSVSWYQQTPGQGLQFLFEYFSETQRNKGNFPGRFSGRQFSNSRSEMNVSTLELGDSALYLCASSLDGSISTDTQYFGPGTRLTVL.

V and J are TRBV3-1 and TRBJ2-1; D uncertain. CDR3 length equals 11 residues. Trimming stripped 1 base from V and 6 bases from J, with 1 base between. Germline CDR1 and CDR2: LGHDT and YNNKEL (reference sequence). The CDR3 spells CASSQGNEQFF. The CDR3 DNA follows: TGTGCCAGCAGCCAAGGCAATGAGCAGTTCTTC.

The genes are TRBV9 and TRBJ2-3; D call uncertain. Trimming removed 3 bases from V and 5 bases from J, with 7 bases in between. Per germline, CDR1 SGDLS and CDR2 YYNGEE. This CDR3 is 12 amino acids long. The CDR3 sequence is CASSELRDTQYF. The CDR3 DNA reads TGTGCCAGCAGCGAACTCAGAGATACGCAGTATTTT.

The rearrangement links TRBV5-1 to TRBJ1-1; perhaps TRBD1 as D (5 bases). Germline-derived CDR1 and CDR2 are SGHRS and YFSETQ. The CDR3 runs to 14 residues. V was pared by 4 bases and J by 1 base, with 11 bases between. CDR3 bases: TGCGCCAGCAGCCGGGGGGAGAGGAACACTGAAGCTTTCTTT. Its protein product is CASSRGERNTEAFF.

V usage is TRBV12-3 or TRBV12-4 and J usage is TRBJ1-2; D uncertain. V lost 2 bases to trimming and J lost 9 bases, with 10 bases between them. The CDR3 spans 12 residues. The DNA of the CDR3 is TGTGCCAGCAGTTTACGGACGGAGAGCTACACCTTC. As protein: CASSLRTESYTF.

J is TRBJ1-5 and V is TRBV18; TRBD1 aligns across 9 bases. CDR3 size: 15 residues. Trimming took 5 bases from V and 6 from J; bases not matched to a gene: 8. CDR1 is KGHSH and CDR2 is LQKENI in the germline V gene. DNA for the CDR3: TGTGCCAGCTCAACCGGGACAGGGAACGTTCAGCCCCAGCATTTT. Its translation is CASSTGTGNVQPQHF.

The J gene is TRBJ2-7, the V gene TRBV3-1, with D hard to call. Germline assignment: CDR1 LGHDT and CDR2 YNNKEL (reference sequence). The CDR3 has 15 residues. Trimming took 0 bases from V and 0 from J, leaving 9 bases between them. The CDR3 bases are TGTGCCAGCAGCCAAGATAACGGCGCCTCCTACGAGCAGTACTTC. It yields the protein CASSQDNGASYEQYF.

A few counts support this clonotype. The CDR3 sequence is CASSLTSGSLETQYF. The CDR3 DNA reads as TGTGCCAGCAGCTTAACCAGCGGGTCTCTGGAGACCCAGTACTTC. This rearrangement joins TRBV7-3 to TRBJ2-5; a weak D match, TRBD2 (6 bases). The CDR3 contains 15 residues. Germline V gives CDR1 SGHTA, CDR2 FQGTGA. Trimming removed 0 bases at V and 5 bases at J, with 13 bases between.

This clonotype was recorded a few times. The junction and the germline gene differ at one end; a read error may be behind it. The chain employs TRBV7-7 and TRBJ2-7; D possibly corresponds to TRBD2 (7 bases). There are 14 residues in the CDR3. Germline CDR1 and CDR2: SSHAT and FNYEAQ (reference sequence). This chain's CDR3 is CASSFDRTSREQYF. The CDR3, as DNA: TGTGCTAGCAGCTTCGACAGGACTAGTAGGGAGCAGTACTTC.

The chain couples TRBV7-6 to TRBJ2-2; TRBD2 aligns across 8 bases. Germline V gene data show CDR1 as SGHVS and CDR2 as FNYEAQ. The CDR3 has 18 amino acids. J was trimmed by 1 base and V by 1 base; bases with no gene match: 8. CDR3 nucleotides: TGTGCCAGCAGCTTAGGAGGCGGGGGGCCAGGGAACACCGGGGAGCTGTTTTTT. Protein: CASSLGGGGPGNTGELFF.

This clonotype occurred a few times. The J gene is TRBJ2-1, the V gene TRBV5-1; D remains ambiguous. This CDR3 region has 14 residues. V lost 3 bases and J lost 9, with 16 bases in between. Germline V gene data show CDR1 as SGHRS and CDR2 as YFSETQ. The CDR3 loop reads CASSSRASGGEQFF. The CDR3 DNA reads TGCGCCAGCAGCTCCCGGGCCTCCGGCGGTGAGCAGTTCTTC.

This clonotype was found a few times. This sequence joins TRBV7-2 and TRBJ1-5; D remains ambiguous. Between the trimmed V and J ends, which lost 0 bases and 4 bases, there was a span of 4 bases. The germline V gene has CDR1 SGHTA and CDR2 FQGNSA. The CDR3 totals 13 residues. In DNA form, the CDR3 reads TGTGCCAGCAGCTTAGCGACTAATCAGCCCCAGCATTTT. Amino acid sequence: CASSLATNQPQHF.

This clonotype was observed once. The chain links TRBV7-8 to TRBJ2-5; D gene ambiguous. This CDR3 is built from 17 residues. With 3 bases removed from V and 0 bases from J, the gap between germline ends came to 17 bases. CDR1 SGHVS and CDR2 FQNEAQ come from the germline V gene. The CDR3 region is CASSFGPHQEYQETQYF. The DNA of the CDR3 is TGTGCCAGCAGCTTTGGGCCTCACCAGGAGTACCAAGAGACCCAGTACTTC. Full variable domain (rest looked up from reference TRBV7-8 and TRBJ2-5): GAGVSQSPRYKVAKRGQDVALRCDPISGHVSLFWYQQALGQGPEFLTYFQNEAQLDKSGLPSDRFFAERPEGSVSTLKIQRTQQEDSAVYLCASSFGPHQEYQETQYFGPGTRLLVL.